Listed below are T cell receptor beta chains from one sample, sequenced in a study of response to subunit inactivated influenza vaccine. Each CDR3 protein gets one entry after TCRdb re-called the RT-PCR reads with MiXCR. The sample lists hundreds of thousands of distinct CDR3 sequences; roughly 10% were seen once. The same sample was also used in a study of T cells expressing NK-cell markers.

The input for sequencing was PBMCs from blood, taken on the day of vaccination. These receptor sequences come from a man aged 50-59 years who received an inactivated influenza vaccine. Both conserved end residues are part of each CDR3. The D gene is left open where the match is weak. A clone size is listed for some rows: how often the clone was seen (once, few, many), or a class if it is expanded.

>few|TRBJ1-6|TRBD1|TRBV20-1
TGCAGCGTCAGGGGGGGGCAAGAGGGTTTTAGCTATAATTCACCCCTCCACTTT
CSVRGGQEGFSYNSPLHF
>.|TRBJ1-1|TRBD1|TRBV5-1
TGCGCCAGCAGCTTGGTAGGGACAGTGAAGAACACTGAAGCTTTCTTT
CASSLVGTVKNTEAFF
>few|TRBJ2-7|.|TRBV9
TGTGCCAGCAGCGTAGCGGCGGGGTCGGCCTACGAGCAGTACTTC
CASSVAAGSAYEQYF
>many|TRBJ1-5|TRBD1|TRBV7-2
TGTGCCAGCAGCTTGGTTGGGACAGGGTATAGCAATCAGCCCCAGCATTTT
CASSLVGTGYSNQPQHF
>few|TRBJ2-1|TRBD2|TRBV5-6
TGTGCCAGCAGCCCGAGGACTAGCGCCTACAATGAGCAGTTCTTC
CASSPRTSAYNEQFF
>few|TRBJ1-5|.|TRBV2
TGTGCCAGCAGCGCCGACAGTAGCAATCAGCCCCAGCATTTT
CASSADSSNQPQHF
>.|TRBJ2-7|TRBD2|TRBV20-1
TGCAGTGCTGGAGTAGCGGGAGGGCCGGACGAGCAGTACTTC
CSAGVAGGPDEQYF
>.|TRBJ1-1|.|TRBV7-9
TGTGCCAGCACCCCTCAATGGGACTCGAACACTGAAGCTTTCTTT
CASTPQWDSNTEAFF
>few|TRBJ1-3|.|TRBV28
TGTGCCAGCAGTTTGGGGAGGGACACCATATATTTT
CASSLGRDTIYF
>many|TRBJ2-4|TRBD2|TRBV12-3/TRBV12-4
TGTGCCAGCAGTTTAAGTGGGAGGGAAGAAAACATTCAGTACTTC
CASSLSGREENIQYF
>few|TRBJ2-3|TRBD1|TRBV4-3
TGCGCCAGCAGCCAGGGGGGGACAGGGGACACAGATACGCAGTATTTT
CASSQGGTGDTDTQYF